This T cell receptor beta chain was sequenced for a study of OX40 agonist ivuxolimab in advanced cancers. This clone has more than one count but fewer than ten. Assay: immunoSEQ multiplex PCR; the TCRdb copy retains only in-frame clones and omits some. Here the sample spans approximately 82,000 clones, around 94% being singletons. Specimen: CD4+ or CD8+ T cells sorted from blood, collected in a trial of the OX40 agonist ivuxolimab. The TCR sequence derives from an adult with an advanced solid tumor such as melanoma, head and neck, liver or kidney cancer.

CDR3 in amino acids: CASSLVGQGNQPQHF. Here the CDR3 DNA reads TGTGCCAGCAGCTTAGTGGGCCAGGGCAATCAGCCCCAGCATTTT. The chain couples TRBV7-9 to TRBJ1-5; D gene unclear. Per the germline V gene, CDR1 is SEHNR and CDR2 is FQNEAQ (reference sequence). The CDR3 is 15 residues long. The V end was cut by 1 base, the J end by 2 bases, with 9 bases between.